The table lists the clone carrying this T cell receptor beta chain with a few counts. Its antigen is unidentified. Per the germline V gene, CDR1 is DFQATT and CDR2 is SNEGSKA (reference sequence). This CDR3 is 15 amino acids long. V lost 3 bases, J lost 4 bases, and 16 bases lay in between. The sample belongs to a study of vaccination and CD4 T cells after COVID-19. The Oncomine TCR Beta short-read assay was what sequenced the DNA obtained from cultured CD4+ T cells. TCRdb processed the PCR reads anew with MiXCR; each CDR3 protein has one entry. The sample holds fewer than 15,000 distinct CDR3 sequences, roughly two thirds seen once. Treatment defined: roughly 10-day PBMC culture with coronavirus spike peptide pools or control peptides (ViraFEST assay). Wells that each held a few million PBMCs were cultured with roughly 10 IU/ml IL-2 and 7.5 to 10 ug/ml peptide pools.

The chain uses TRBV20-1 and TRBJ1-5, with a weak D call TRBD1 (5 bases). Sequencing was done on a sample of CD4+ T cells from blood, cultured in vitro. The receptor was derived from a human donor who had recovered from COVID-19. CDR3 sequence reads: CSARNRDSRNQPQHF. CDR3 coding DNA: TGCAGTGCTAGGAACCGGGACTCACGAAATCAGCCCCAGCATTTT.